These 17 T cell receptor beta chains were sequenced from one sample in a study of OX40 agonist ivuxolimab in advanced cancers. Repertoires were generated with immunoSEQ multiplex PCR, while TCRdb's copy carries only in-frame clones and drops some. In the table there are about 69,000 clones, roughly 84% of which are singletons. The sample in question was CD4+ or CD8+ T cells sorted from blood, obtained in a trial of the OX40 agonist ivuxolimab. Every receptor here comes from an adult with an advanced solid tumor such as melanoma, head and neck, liver or kidney cancer.

This chain links TRBV4-1 with TRBJ2-5, with 12 nucleotides matching TRBD1. V gave up 5 bases and J gave up 5 bases; unmatched junction bases: 6. This CDR3 region has 15 residues. Germline V gives CDR1 MGHRA, CDR2 YSYEKL. The CDR3 coding sequence is TGCGCCAGCAGCTTCCGGGACAGGGGGCCGGAGACCCAGTACTTC. This encodes CASSFRDRGPETQYF.

The rearrangement uses TRBV6-7 and TRBJ2-5; 9 bases are a match to TRBD1. TRBV6-7 is an open reading frame whose function is uncertain. The CDR3 has 16 amino acids. Trimming cost V 2 bases and J 8 bases; bases outside gene matches: 12. The CDR3 bases are TGTGCCAGCAGTTACCCTGGGACAGGGAGTAAGGAAACCCAGTACTTC. It specifies CASSYPGTGSKETQYF.

V usage is TRBV7-3 and J usage is TRBJ2-1, with a tentative D call TRBD1 (6 bases). Germline V gene data show CDR1 as SGHTA and CDR2 as FQGTGA. This CDR3 spans 15 amino acids. Trimming removed 2 bases from V and 6 bases from J, with 14 bases in between. In nucleotides, the CDR3 is TGTGCCAGCAGCTTATTCAGGGGCATAGGCAATGAGCAGTTCTTC. The encoded protein is CASSLFRGIGNEQFF.

The V call is TRBV2, the J call TRBJ2-1; 9 bases are a match to TRBD2. Per the germline V gene, CDR1 is SNHLY and CDR2 is FYNNEI. The V segment lost 5 bases and the J segment 6 bases; nucleotides outside the gene matches: 8. The CDR3 extends over 15 amino acids. The chain's CDR3 is CASSSGLASINEQFF. In DNA, the CDR3 is TGTGCCAGCAGTTCGGGACTAGCTTCTATCAATGAGCAGTTCTTC.

The chain couples TRBV30 to TRBJ1-1; D remains ambiguous. V lost 0 bases to trimming and J lost 5 bases, with 4 bases between them. Germline CDR1 is GTSNPN and CDR2 is SVGIG (reference sequence). CDR3 length: 11 residues. The CDR3 region has the DNA TGTGCCTGGAGTGTAAGTACTGAAGCTTTCTTT. Translated, it gives CAWSVSTEAFF.

The rearrangement links TRBV7-8 to TRBJ2-5; 7 nucleotides align to TRBD1. The CDR3 contains 14 residues. CDR1 is SGHVS, CDR2 FQNEAQ, per germline. V gave up 5 bases and J gave up 0 bases; unmatched junction bases: 3. The CDR3, as DNA: TGTGCCAGCAGCCCGGGACAGCACCAAGAGACCCAGTACTTC. Protein sequence: CASSPGQHQETQYF.

The V and J genes are TRBV5-1 and TRBJ2-3; D is perhaps TRBD1 or TRBD2 (5 bases each). Per germline, CDR1 SGHRS and CDR2 YFSETQ. V was pared by 0 bases and J by 4 bases, with 6 bases between. CDR3 size: 13 residues. The CDR3 DNA sequence: TGCGCCAGCAGCTTGGCGGGACCAGATACGCAGTATTTT. As protein: CASSLAGPDTQYF.

The CDR3 sequence: CASSLGDSVLYGYTF. In DNA, the CDR3 is TGTGCCAGCAGCTTAGGGGACAGCGTTCTCTATGGCTACACCTTC. The rearrangement uses TRBV7-2 and TRBJ1-2, with 7 bases lining up with TRBD1. Unmatched junction bases numbered 6, after V lost 1 base and J lost 4 bases. This CDR3 has 15 residues. Germline values: CDR1 SGHTA, CDR2 FQGNSA.

The chain carries TRBV19 and TRBJ1-5; 7 positions agree with TRBD1. Germline assignment: CDR1 LNHDA and CDR2 SQIVND (reference sequence). This CDR3 is 14 amino acids long. CDR3 DNA: TGTTCGACCTCAAAAGGGACAGACTATCAGCCCCAGCATTTT. It codes for CSTSKGTDYQPQHF.

The chain combines TRBV7-9 with TRBJ2-7, with a weak D call TRBD1 (5 bases). The length of the CDR3 is 17 residues. Trimming left V 2 bases short and J 0 bases short, with 17 bases between. Germline lookup yields CDR1 SEHNR and CDR2 FQNEAQ (reference sequence). The CDR3 region is CASSLTLTGPYSYEQYF. The CDR3 DNA sequence: TGTGCCAGCAGCTTAACTCTTACAGGCCCATACTCCTACGAGCAGTACTTC. Drawing the rest from reference TRBV7-9 and TRBJ2-7, the complete variable domain is DTGVSQNPRHKITKRGQNVTFRCDPISEHNRLYWYRQTLGQGPEFLTYFQNEAQLEKSRLLSDRFSAERPKGSFSTLEIQRTEQGDSAMYLCASSLTLTGPYSYEQYFGPGTRLTVT.

The chain carries TRBV29-1 and TRBJ1-1; D possibly corresponds to TRBD1 (5 bases). The CDR3 is made up of 13 amino acids. The germline V and J ends were trimmed by 7 bases and 1 base, with 13 bases remaining between them. Germline loops: CDR1 SQVTM, CDR2 ANQGSEA. CDR3 sequence: CSDLGTANTEAFF. CDR3 DNA: TGCAGCGATCTGGGGACGGCGAACACTGAAGCTTTCTTT.

The chain links TRBV29-1 to TRBJ1-1, with D maybe TRBD1 (6 bases). The germline gives CDR1 SQVTM, CDR2 ANQGSEA. This CDR3 has 13 amino acids. The CDR3 protein is CFRTGTMNTEAFF. CDR3 in DNA: TGCTTCCGTACAGGGACCATGAACACTGAAGCTTTCTTT.

This chain links TRBV7-2 with TRBJ2-1; 9 bases match TRBD2. CDR3 size: 15 residues. The V and J ends lost 3 bases and 8 bases, in that order; junction bases with no gene match: 8. CDR1 is SGHTA, CDR2 FQGNSA, per germline. The CDR3 nucleotides read TGTGCCAGCAGCTTGGGACTAGCAGATGGAGATGAGCAGTTCTTC. Its translation: CASSLGLADGDEQFF.

The chain joins TRBV2 to TRBJ1-5; TRBD1 is a possible D gene (5 bases). The CDR3 is made up of 13 amino acids. V was trimmed by 7 bases and J by 0 bases, leaving 7 bases between them. Per the germline V gene, CDR1 is SNHLY and CDR2 is FYNNEI. For the CDR3, the DNA is TGTGCCAGCAAACAGGATAGCAATCAGCCCCAGCATTTT. This codes for CASKQDSNQPQHF.

The chain combines TRBV11-2 with TRBJ1-1, with a tentative D call TRBD1 (6 bases). The germline V gene encodes CDR1 SGHAT and CDR2 FQNNGV. This CDR3 has 16 residues. Trimming removed 8 bases at V and 0 bases at J, with 19 bases between. The CDR3 protein is CASRGGAMTMNTEAFF. The CDR3 coding sequence is TGTGCCAGCCGGGGGGGCGCAATGACCATGAACACTGAAGCTTTCTTT.

V and J are TRBV11-2 and TRBJ2-5, with D uncertain. V lost 5 bases to trimming and J lost 1 base, with 17 bases between them. The length of the CDR3 is 16 residues. Germline lookup yields CDR1 SGHAT and CDR2 FQNNGV. The CDR3 loop reads CASSVREGISQETQYF. As DNA, the CDR3 is TGTGCCAGCAGCGTAAGGGAAGGGATTTCCCAAGAGACCCAGTACTTC. The full variable domain, in which reference TRBV11-2 and TRBJ2-5 provide the parts outside the CDR3, is EAGVAQSPRYKIIEKRQSVAFWCNPISGHATLYWYQQILGQGPKLLIQFQNNGVVDDSQLPKDRFSAERLKGVDSTLKIQPAKLEDSAVYLCASSVREGISQETQYFGPGTRLLVL.

The chain uses TRBV5-1 and TRBJ2-7; TRBD2 agrees at 9 bases. Germline V gives CDR1 SGHRS, CDR2 YFSETQ. V trimming: 4 bases; J trimming: 3 bases; junction bases outside the gene matches: 8. The CDR3 length is 15 residues. In DNA form, the CDR3 reads TGCGCCAGCAGCCTTGTTAGCGGGGGTTACTACGAGCAGTACTTC. Encoded protein: CASSLVSGGYYEQYF.